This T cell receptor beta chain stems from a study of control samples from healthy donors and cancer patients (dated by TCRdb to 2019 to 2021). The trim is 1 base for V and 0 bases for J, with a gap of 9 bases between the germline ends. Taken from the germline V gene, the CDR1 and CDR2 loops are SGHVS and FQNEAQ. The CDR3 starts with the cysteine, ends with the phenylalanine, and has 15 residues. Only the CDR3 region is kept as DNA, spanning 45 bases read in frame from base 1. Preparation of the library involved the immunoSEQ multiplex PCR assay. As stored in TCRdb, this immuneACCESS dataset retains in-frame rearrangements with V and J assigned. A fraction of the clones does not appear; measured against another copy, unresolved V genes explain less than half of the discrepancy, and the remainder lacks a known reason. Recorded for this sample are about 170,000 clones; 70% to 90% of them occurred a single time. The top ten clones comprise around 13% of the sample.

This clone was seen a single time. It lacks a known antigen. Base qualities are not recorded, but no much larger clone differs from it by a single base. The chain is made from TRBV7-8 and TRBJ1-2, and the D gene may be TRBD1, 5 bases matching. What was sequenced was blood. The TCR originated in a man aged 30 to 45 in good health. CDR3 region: CASSLGQGANYGYTF. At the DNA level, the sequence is TGTGCCAGCAGCTTAGGGCAGGGAGCTAACTATGGCTACACCTTC.